These 7 T cell receptor beta chains were sequenced from one sample in a study of blood T cell repertoires in COVID-19. Measured with immunoSEQ multiplex PCR; TCRdb has only the in-frame clones, and not every one. The data show 40,000 to 65,000 clones, 70% to 85% seen once. Material for sequencing was peripheral blood. The receptors stem from a human donor in a cohort sampled during active COVID-19.

V is TRBV7-2 and J is TRBJ1-1, with D perhaps TRBD1 (6 bases). V lost 0 bases, J lost 3 bases, and 8 bases lay in between. This CDR3 comprises 14 residues. Per the germline V gene, CDR1 is SGHTA and CDR2 is FQGNSA. The CDR3 protein is CASSLAGAHTEAFF. The CDR3 region has the DNA TGTGCCAGCAGCTTAGCGGGGGCGCACACTGAAGCTTTCTTT.

The rearrangement uses TRBV6-1 and TRBJ2-5; D perhaps matches TRBD1 (6 bases). V lost 4 bases, J lost 5 bases, and 26 bases lay in between. This CDR3 has 18 residues. Looked up from germline, CDR1 is MNHNS and CDR2 is SASEGT. CDR3 loop: CASSATGHLRSGWETQYF. The DNA for the CDR3 is TGTGCCAGCAGTGCGACAGGCCATTTGCGCTCCGGGTGGGAGACCCAGTACTTC.

This rearrangement joins TRBV9 to TRBJ2-2, with 12 positions matching TRBD1. The V gene's germline CDR1 is SGDLS and CDR2 YYNGEE. The V and J ends lost 4 bases and 4 bases, in that order; junction bases with no gene match: 5. This CDR3 has 16 residues. Here the CDR3 DNA reads TGTGCCAGCAGCCTGGGACAGGGGGCGACCACCGGGGAGCTGTTTTTT. As protein: CASSLGQGATTGELFF.

The J gene is TRBJ1-2, the V gene TRBV20-1, with 9 bases lining up with TRBD1. The CDR3 is 14 residues long. The germline V gene has CDR1 DFQATT and CDR2 SNEGSKA (reference sequence). Germline trimming cut 3 bases from V and 8 bases from J; bases unmatched to any gene: 10. The CDR3 DNA reads as TGCAGTGCTAGTAGGACTGACAGGGGGGGCGGCTACACCTTC. It codes for CSASRTDRGGGYTF.

This clone was seen a handful of times. The chain has TRBV29-1 and TRBJ1-2; D not resolved. V lost 2 bases, J lost 4 bases, and 8 bases lay in between. Germline V CDR1 and CDR2: SQVTM, ANQGSEA. The CDR3 consists of 12 residues. CDR3 sequence: CSVEKYSYGYTF. The CDR3 bases are TGCAGCGTTGAAAAATACTCCTATGGCTACACCTTC.

This clone is a singleton in its sample. This chain connects TRBV6-1 to TRBJ2-1; D is perhaps TRBD1 (6 bases). V lost 3 bases to trimming and J lost 1 base, with 13 bases between them. This CDR3 is built from 16 residues. Germline V CDR1 and CDR2: MNHNS, SASEGT. The CDR3 protein is CASSDPGAPSYNEQFF. In nucleotides, the CDR3 is TGTGCCAGCAGTGACCCAGGGGCCCCATCCTACAATGAGCAGTTCTTC.

The gene calls are TRBV29-1 and TRBJ2-1; the match to TRBD2 covers 9 bases. This CDR3 contains 15 residues. Looked up from germline, CDR1 is SQVTM and CDR2 is ANQGSEA. Trimming took 4 bases from V and 4 from J; bases not matched to a gene: 8. The CDR3 sequence: CSVVGREGLYNEQFF. In DNA, the CDR3 is TGCAGCGTTGTCGGGCGGGAGGGTCTTTACAATGAGCAGTTCTTC.